This TCR beta chain was obtained from a study of OX40 agonist ivuxolimab in advanced cancers. Study details: Earlier treatment with anti-PD-1, anti-PD-L1 or anti-CTLA-4 was permitted, and roughly 40% had received some. Whole-study findings and limits: In CD8+ T cells, expanded clones were on average more numerous than in CD4+. Some nonresponders also had low normalized T-cell clonal expansion.

This CDR3 contains 16 residues. Looked up from germline, CDR1 is SGHRS and CDR2 is YFSETQ. The V gene lost 5 bases and the J gene lost 2 bases, with 19 bases spanning the gap. A remark on this clone: Its antigen remains unidentified.

TCRdb's copy holds only in-frame clones and misses some; the assay was immunoSEQ multiplex PCR. The table records over 55,000 clones, around 86% of them present only once. The chain is built from TRBV5-1 and TRBJ2-5, with a weak D call TRBD1 (5 bases). The input for sequencing was CD4+ or CD8+ T cells sorted from blood, taken in a trial of the OX40 agonist ivuxolimab. This TCR was recovered from an adult with an advanced solid tumor such as melanoma, head and neck, liver or kidney cancer. CDR3 sequence (DNA): TGCGCCAGCAGACCAACAGGCACCGCCAAGCAAGAGACCCAGTACTTC. Its protein is CASRPTGTAKQETQYF. The full variable domain, with the rest looked up from reference TRBV5-1 and TRBJ2-5, is KAGVTQTPRYLIKTRGQQVTLSCSPISGHRSVSWYQQTPGQGLQFLFEYFSETQRNKGNFPGRFSGRQFSNSRSEMNVSTLELGDSALYLCASRPTGTAKQETQYFGPGTRLLVL.